This TCR beta chain appears in the sequencing data of a study of T cells in Graves' hyperthyroidism and ophthalmopathy (dated by TCRdb to between 2017 and 2020). For the study in its entirety: Peripheral blood samples were taken at the time of initial diagnosis, prior to any treatment. Following sampling, methimazole starting at 30 mg daily was given to hyperthyroidism patients, and high-dose intravenous methylprednisolone was given to ophthalmopathy patients. The study also compared thyroid tissue and blood T-cell repertoires from more than five Graves' hyperthyroidism patients. Prospective prediction of ophthalmopathy was tested in an independent validation cohort of approximately 19 hyperthyroidism patients and 15 to 17 patients who later progressed to ophthalmopathy. The 95 to 100 discovery patients were divided at random into training and test sets in a 7:3 ratio. The paper reports TCR Vbeta CDR3 sequencing of 135 peripheral blood samples: around 45 ophthalmopathy, under 85 hyperthyroidism and 17 progressor patients. To identify distinguishing TCR V-J signatures, a discovery cohort of some 99 patients was used, comprising 40 to 45 with Graves' ophthalmopathy and some 60 with stable Graves' hyperthyroidism. Study-wide findings and limitations: Most expanded thyroid clonotypes (frequency above 0.001) were also found in blood, which suggests that blood repertoires may mirror thyroid immune responses. A model built on a 13 V-J signature distinguished ophthalmopathy from stable hyperthyroidism, reaching roughly 88% sensitivity and around 81% specificity in cross-validation and 80%/75% in testing. Sample size was not statistically predetermined, and blinding of investigators to group allocation was not performed. In validation, progression to ophthalmopathy was predicted by the model with 70.59% sensitivity and around 76% specificity, a median of 6.5 months before onset.

This clonotype has a handful of counts. The target of this receptor is not known. No per-base quality is available; no much larger clone lies one base away. Ophthalmopathy patients had moderately to severely active disease, with a Clinical Activity Score of 3 or more, a NOSPECS grade of 4 or more, and a disease duration of less than 3 months. Any patient with an uncontrolled infection, another autoimmune disease, pregnancy or lactation was excluded. Clinical symptoms, serum thyroxine and TRAb, thyroid ultrasound, and orbital computed tomography formed the basis for the diagnoses. PBMCs were isolated from more than 9 ml of fresh peripheral blood by Ficoll-Paque density gradient centrifugation. Trizol reagent was used to extract total RNA, and RNA quality was then checked on an Agilent 2100 Bioanalyzer. The CDR1 and CDR2 encoded by the germline V gene (reference sequence) are LNHDA and SQIVND. Clipping removes 5 bases from V and 5 bases from J, with 8 as the unmatched junction base count. The CDR3 covers 14 residues, taking in both the cysteine and the phenylalanine. Just CDR3 DNA is preserved here, 42 bases in frame from base 1.

The TCR beta CDR3 regions were amplified from the RNA transcripts. The TCR CDR3 was subjected to a first round of RT-PCR using the HTBI primer set and the Qiagen OneStep RT-PCR kit. A second multiplex PCR round built the libraries, followed by size selection and purification. Sequencing of the libraries was done on an Illumina HiSeq2000 using paired-end 100 bp reads. As for how the authors treated the data: SOAPnuke was used to process the raw data, with reads discarded if the reads contained adapters or uncalled bases, had a mean Phred below 15, or lacked an exact constant-primer or identifier match. High-quality paired reads were merged with COPE v1.2.5, and unique nucleotide sequences were defined as clonotypes. MiTCR v1.1 was used to align the clonotypes against IMGT TRBV, TRBD and TRBJ reference segments. The analysis was restricted to V-J combinations with a frequency above 0.0001, which together covered approximately 99% of the repertoires. A TCS score was defined as the ratio between F50 (clonal expansion) and ExV (chaos), using BLOSUM62-based TCRdist between CDR3 peptides within each V-J. Welch's t-statistics and random forest reduced roughly 540 V-J features to roughly 13, which were used in a naive Bayes classifier (R e1071). In TCRdb, the public reads were trimmed at Q25 with fastp and aligned with MiXCR, with productive beta chains retained. Every distinct CDR3 protein forms one entry, paired with its most common genes and DNA. Clone size and V and J calls follow TCRdb, not the original study. Here the sample has 360,000 or so distinct CDR3 sequences; roughly 15% occur a single time. The ten largest account for approximately 19% of the sample.

This receptor was obtained from a woman in her sixties or seventies with Graves' ophthalmopathy. The receptor chain draws on TRBV19 and TRBJ1-1; 7 middle bases align to TRBD1. Specimen: blood. The DNA is TGTGCCAGTAGTCTACAGGGGTTTCGGACTGAAGCTTTCTTT. Its amino acids are CASSLQGFRTEAFF.